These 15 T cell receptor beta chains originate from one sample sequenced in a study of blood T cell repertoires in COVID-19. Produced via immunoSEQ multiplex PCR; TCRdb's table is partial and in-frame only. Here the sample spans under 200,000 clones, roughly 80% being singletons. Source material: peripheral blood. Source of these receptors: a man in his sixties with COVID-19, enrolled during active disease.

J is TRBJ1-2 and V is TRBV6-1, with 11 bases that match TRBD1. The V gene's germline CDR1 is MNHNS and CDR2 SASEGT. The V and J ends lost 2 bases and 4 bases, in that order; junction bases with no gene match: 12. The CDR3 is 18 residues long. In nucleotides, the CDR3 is TGTGCCAGCAGTGAAAAAGTGCGGGACAGGGGGATTGGCTATGGCTACACCTTC. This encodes CASSEKVRDRGIGYGYTF.

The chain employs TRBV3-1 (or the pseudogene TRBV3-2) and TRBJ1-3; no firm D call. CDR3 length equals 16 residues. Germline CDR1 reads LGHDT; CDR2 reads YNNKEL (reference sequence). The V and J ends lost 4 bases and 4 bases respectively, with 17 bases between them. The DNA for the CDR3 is TGTGCCAGCAGCCGCGTTCAGGCCTCTCGAGGAAACACCATATATTTT. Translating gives CASSRVQASRGNTIYF.

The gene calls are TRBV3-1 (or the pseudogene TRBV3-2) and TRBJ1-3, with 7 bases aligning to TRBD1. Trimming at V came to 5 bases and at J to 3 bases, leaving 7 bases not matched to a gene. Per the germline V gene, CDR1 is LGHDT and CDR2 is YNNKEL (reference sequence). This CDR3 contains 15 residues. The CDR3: CASSTRQGSGNTIYF. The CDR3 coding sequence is TGTGCCAGCAGCACCCGACAGGGAAGTGGAAACACCATATATTTT.

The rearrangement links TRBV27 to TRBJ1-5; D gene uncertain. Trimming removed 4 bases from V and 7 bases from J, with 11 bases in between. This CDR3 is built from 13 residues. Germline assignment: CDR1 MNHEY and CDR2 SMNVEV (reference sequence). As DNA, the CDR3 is TGTGCCAGCAGTTCGTCGGGAGGGCAGCCCCAGCATTTT. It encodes CASSSSGGQPQHF.

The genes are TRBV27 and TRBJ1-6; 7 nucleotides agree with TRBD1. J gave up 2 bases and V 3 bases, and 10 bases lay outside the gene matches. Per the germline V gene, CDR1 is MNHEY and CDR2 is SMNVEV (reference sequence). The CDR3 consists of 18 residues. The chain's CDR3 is CASSFRPPGGTYNSPLHF. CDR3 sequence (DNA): TGTGCCAGCAGTTTTCGGCCCCCAGGGGGAACCTATAATTCACCCCTCCACTTT.

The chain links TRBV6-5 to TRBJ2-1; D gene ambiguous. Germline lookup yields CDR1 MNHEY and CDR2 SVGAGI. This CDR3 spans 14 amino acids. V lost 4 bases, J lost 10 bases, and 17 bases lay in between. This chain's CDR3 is CASSLMGPSREQFF. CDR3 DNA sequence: TGTGCCAGCAGTTTGATGGGCCCCAGTCGGGAGCAGTTCTTC.

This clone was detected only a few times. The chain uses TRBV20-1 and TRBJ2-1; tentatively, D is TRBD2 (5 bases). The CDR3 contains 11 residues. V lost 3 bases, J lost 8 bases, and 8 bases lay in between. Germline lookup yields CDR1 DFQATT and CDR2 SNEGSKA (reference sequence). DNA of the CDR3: TGCAGTGCTAGTCCCGGGGATGAGCAGTTCTTC. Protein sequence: CSASPGDEQFF.

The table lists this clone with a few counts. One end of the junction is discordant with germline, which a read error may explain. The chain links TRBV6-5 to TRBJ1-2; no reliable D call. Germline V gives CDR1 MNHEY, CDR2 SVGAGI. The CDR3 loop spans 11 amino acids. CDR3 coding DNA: TGTGCCAGCAGTGACTCCGGTGGCTACACCTTC. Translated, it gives CASSDSGGYTF.

CDR3 residues: CATSDPSRGQGSSQPQHF. CDR3 DNA: TGTGCCACCAGTGACCCCTCGAGGGGACAGGGGTCGAGTCAGCCCCAGCATTTT. This sequence joins TRBV24-1 and TRBJ1-5, with 10 bases that match TRBD1. The V segment lost 4 bases and the J segment 6 bases; nucleotides outside the gene matches: 14. Germline V gives CDR1 KGHDR, CDR2 SFDVKD. The CDR3 has 18 amino acids.

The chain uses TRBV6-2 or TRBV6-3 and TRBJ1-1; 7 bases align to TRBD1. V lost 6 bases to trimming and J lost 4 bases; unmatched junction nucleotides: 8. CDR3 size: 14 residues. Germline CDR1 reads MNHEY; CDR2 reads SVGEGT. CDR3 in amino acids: CASSPTGALTEAFF. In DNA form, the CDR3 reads TGTGCCAGCAGCCCCACAGGGGCCCTCACTGAAGCTTTCTTT.

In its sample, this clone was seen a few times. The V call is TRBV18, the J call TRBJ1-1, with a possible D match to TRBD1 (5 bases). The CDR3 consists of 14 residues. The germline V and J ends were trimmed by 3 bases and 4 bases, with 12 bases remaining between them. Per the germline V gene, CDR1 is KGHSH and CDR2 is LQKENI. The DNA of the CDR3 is TGTGCCAGCTCACCGGGGGAGGTGGGCACTGAAGCTTTCTTT. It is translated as CASSPGEVGTEAFF.

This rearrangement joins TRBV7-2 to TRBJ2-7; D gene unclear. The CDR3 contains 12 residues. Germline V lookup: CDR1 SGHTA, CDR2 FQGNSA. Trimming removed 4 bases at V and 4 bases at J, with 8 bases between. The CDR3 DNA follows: TGTGCCAGCAGCTATCTCAGATACGAGCAGTACTTC. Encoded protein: CASSYLRYEQYF.

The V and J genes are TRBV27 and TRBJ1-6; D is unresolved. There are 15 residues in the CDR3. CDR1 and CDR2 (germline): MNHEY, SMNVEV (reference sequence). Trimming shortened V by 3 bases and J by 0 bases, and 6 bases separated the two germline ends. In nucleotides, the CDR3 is TGTGCCAGCAGTTTGGGGAGCTCCTATAATTCACCCCTCCACTTT. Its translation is CASSLGSSYNSPLHF.

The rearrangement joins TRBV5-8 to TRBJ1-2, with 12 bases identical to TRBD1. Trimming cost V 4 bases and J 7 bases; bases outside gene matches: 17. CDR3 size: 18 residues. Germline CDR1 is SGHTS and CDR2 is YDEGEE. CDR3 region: CASSPRRDRGPGGRGYTF. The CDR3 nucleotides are TGTGCCAGCAGCCCACGTCGGGACAGGGGGCCCGGAGGCCGTGGCTACACCTTC.

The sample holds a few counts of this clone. DNA for the CDR3: TGTGCCAGCAGCTTGGCGGGGATCCCCGTGAACACCGGGGAGCTGTTTTTT. Protein: CASSLAGIPVNTGELFF. The J gene is TRBJ2-2, the V gene TRBV5-4; the D gene is possibly TRBD2 (5 bases). Germline-derived CDR1 and CDR2 are SGHNT and YYREEE (reference sequence). The CDR3 has 17 residues. Trimming pared 0 bases from V and 1 base from J, leaving 13 bases between.